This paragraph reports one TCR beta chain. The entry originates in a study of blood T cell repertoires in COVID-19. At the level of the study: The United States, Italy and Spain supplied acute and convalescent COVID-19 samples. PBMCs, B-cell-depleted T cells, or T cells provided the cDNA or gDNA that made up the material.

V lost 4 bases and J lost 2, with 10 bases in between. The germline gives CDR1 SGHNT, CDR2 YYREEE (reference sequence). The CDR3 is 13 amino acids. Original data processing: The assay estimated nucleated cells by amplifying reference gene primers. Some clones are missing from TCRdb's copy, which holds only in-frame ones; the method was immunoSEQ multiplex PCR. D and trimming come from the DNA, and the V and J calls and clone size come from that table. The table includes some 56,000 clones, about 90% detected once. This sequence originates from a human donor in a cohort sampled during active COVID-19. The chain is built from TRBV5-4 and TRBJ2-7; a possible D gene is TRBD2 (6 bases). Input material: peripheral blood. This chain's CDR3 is CASSPGLPYEQYF. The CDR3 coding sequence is TGTGCCAGCAGCCCCGGACTACCCTACGAGCAGTACTTC.